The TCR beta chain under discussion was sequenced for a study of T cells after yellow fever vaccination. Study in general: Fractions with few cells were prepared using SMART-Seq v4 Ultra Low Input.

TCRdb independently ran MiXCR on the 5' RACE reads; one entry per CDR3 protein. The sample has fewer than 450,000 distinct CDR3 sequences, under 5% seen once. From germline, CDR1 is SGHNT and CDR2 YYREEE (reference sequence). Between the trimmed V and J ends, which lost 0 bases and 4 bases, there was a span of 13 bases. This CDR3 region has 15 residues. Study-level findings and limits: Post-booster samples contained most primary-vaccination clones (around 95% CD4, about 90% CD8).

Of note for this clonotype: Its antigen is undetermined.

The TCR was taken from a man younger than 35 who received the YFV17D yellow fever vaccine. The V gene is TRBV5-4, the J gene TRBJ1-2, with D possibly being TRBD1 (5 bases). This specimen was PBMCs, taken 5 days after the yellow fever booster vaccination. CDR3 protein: CASSLGGGTGYGYTF. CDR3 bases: TGTGCCAGCAGCTTGGGGGGAGGGACCGGCTATGGCTACACCTTC. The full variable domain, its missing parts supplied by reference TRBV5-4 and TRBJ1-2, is ETGVTQSPTHLIKTRGQQVTLRCSSQSGHNTVSWYQQALGQGPQFIFQYYREEENGRGNFPPRFSGLQFPNYSSELNVNALELDDSALYLCASSLGGGTGYGYTFGSGTRLTVV.